This record looks at one TCR beta chain sequence and its context. As yet, its antigen is unknown. UMI-labeled 5' RACE TRB cDNA libraries were prepared from the cells. TCRdb reworked the 5' RACE reads into one entry per CDR3 protein, no DNA. The table lists 70,000 to 100,000 distinct CDR3 sequences. Germline V lookup: CDR1 SQVTM, CDR2 ANQGSEA. The CDR3 is 14 residues long. The source of the sample is a study of CXCR3-negative and CXCR3-positive naive CD8 T cells. The study, taken as a whole, reports: Naive CXCR3-positive cells had TRB CDR3s more hydrophobic than those of CXCR3-negative naive cells. Each naive subset displayed comparably high diversity, whereas memory CD8+ cells displayed much lower diversity.

Those CD8+ T cells considered naive were CD45RO-CCR7+CD27+CD95-. Sequenced material: naive CXCR3- CD8+ T cells from blood. Specified subset: CD45RO-CCR7+CD27+CD95- naive CD8+ T cells lacking CXCR3 (TNR3-). The rearrangement joins TRBV29-1 to TRBJ1-3. The sequence was collected from a human donor in good health. Some clones in this sample may be carry-over from other donors' samples. CDR3 sequence: CSVEGQISGNTIYF. The complete variable domain, with remaining parts taken from reference TRBV29-1 and TRBJ1-3, reads SAVISQKPSRDICQRGTSLTIQCQVDSQVTMMFWYRQQPGQSLTLIATANQGSEATYESGFVIDKFPISRPNLTFSTLTVSNMSPEDSSIYLCSVEGQISGNTIYFGEGSWLTVV.